Sequencing of this TCR beta chain was carried out in a study of blood T cell repertoires in COVID-19. Background on the study: The United States, Italy and Spain were the sources of the acute and convalescent COVID-19 samples. T cells, B-cell-depleted T cells, or PBMCs supplied cDNA or gDNA.

A single count supports this clone. Original handling: Using reference gene primer amplification, nucleated cell counts were estimated. Clones were read by immunoSEQ multiplex PCR, and TCRdb kept only the in-frame ones, dropping some. That table gives V, J and clone size, and the DNA gave D and trimming. The sample includes approximately 290,000 clones, roughly nine tenths of them seen just once. V gave up 0 bases and J gave up 4 bases, with 13 bases separating them. The CDR3 covers 15 residues. Per germline, CDR1 SGHRS and CDR2 YFSETQ. Source material: peripheral blood. The receptor was derived from a woman aged 25 to 39 with COVID-19, enrolled during active disease. The rearrangement links TRBV5-1 to TRBJ1-1; D remains ambiguous. CDR3 DNA sequence: TGCGCCAGCAGCTTGGAAGTAAAGAGGGCCACTGAAGCTTTCTTT. The encoded protein is CASSLEVKRATEAFF.